This T cell receptor beta chain was found in a study of identical twins. Study observations and caveats: There was more out-of-frame TCR alpha sharing in monozygotic twins than models estimated.

TCRdb re-called the 5' RACE reads through MiXCR, storing one row per CDR3 protein. The profile covers 450,000 to 650,000 distinct CDR3 sequences, with nearly 10% appearing a single time and 2.5% to 3.5% taken by the ten largest. CDR3 length: 15 amino acids. Germline values: CDR1 MNHNS, CDR2 SASEGT. Trimming took 8 bases from V and 3 from J; bases not matched to a gene: 6. This clonotype was observed many times. As yet, its antigen is unknown. This sample also appeared in a second study, on yellow fever vaccine responses in identical twins.

This chain uses TRBV6-1 with TRBJ1-6; TRBD1 agrees at 8 bases. This sequence was found in a young woman in good health. Sequencing used PBMCs. The CDR3 is CASPTGQGYNSPLHF. CDR3 in DNA: TGTGCCAGCCCAACCGGACAGGGCTATAATTCACCCCTCCACTTT.